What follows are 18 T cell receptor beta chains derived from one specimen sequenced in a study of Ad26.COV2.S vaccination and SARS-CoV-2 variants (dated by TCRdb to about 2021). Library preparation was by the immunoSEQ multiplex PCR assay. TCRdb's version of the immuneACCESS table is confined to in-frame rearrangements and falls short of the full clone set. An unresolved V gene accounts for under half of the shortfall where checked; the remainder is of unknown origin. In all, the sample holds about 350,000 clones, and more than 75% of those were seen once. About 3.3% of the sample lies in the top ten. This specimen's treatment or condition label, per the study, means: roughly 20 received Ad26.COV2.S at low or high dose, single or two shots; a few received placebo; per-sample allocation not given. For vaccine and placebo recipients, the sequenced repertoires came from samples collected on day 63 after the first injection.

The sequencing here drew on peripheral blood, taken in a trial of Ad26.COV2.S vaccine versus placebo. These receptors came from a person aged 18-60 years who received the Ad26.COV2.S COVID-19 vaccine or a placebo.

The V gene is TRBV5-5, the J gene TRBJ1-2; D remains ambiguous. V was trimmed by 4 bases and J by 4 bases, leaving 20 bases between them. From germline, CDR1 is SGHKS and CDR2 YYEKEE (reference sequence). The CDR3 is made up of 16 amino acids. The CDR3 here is CASSPTISLLFYGYTF. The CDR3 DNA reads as TGTGCCAGCAGCCCAACGATAAGTCTGCTTTTCTATGGCTACACCTTC. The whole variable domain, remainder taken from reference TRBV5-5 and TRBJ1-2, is DAGVTQSPTHLIKTRGQQVTLRCSPISGHKSVSWYQQVLGQGPQFIFQYYEKEERGRGNFPDRFSARQFPNYSSELNVNALLLGDSALYLCASSPTISLLFYGYTFGSGTRLTVV.

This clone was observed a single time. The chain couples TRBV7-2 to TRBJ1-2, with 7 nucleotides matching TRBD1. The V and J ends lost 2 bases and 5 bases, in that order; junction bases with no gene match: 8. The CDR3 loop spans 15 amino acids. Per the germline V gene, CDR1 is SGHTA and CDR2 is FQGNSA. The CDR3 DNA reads TGTGCCAGCAGCTTAAAAGGGGGCGATGGGTATGGCTACACCTTC. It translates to CASSLKGGDGYGYTF.

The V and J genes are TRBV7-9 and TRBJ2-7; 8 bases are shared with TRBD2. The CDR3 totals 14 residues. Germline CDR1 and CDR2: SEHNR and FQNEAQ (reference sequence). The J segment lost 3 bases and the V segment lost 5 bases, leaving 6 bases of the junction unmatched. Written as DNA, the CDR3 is TGTGCCAGCAGCCCTAGCGGGTTAAACTACGAGCAGTACTTC. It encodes CASSPSGLNYEQYF.

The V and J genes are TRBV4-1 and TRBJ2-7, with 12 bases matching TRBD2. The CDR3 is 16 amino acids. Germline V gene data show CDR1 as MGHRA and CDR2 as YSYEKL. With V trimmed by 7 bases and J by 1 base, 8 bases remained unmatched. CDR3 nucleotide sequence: TGCGCCAGCACCCCCAGGGGGACTAGCGGGTCCTACGAGCAGTACTTC. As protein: CASTPRGTSGSYEQYF.

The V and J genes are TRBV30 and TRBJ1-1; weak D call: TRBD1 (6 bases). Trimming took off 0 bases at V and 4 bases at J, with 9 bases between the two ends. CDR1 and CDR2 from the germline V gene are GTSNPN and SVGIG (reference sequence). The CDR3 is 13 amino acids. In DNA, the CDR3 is TGTGCCTGGAGTGTGGGGGGGGCCACTGAAGCTTTCTTT. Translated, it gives CAWSVGGATEAFF.

CDR3 protein: CASSWSGRNQPQHF. CDR3 DNA: TGTGCCAGCAGCTGGTCAGGGCGAAATCAGCCCCAGCATTTT. The rearrangement links TRBV7-2 to TRBJ1-5, with D perhaps matching TRBD1 (5 bases). This CDR3 contains 14 residues. V lost 4 bases to trimming and J lost 4 bases, with 11 bases between them. The germline CDR1 and CDR2 sequences are SGHTA and FQGNSA. Supplemented by reference TRBV7-2 and TRBJ1-5, the full variable domain reads GAGVSQSPSNKVTEKGKDVELRCDPISGHTALYWYRQSLGQGLEFLIYFQGNSAPDKSGLPSDRFSAERTGGSVSTLTIQRTQQEDSAVYLCASSWSGRNQPQHFGDGTRLSIL.

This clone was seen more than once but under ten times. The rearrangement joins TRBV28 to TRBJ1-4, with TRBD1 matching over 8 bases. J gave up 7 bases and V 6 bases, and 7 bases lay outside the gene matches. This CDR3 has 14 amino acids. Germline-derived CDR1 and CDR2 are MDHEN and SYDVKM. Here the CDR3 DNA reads TGTGCCAGCAGGCATACAGGGGGAGGTGAAAAACTGTTTTTT. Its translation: CASRHTGGGEKLFF. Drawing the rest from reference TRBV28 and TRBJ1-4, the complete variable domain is DVKVTQSSRYLVKRTGEKVFLECVQDMDHENMFWYRQDPGLGLRLIYFSYDVKMKEKGDIPEGYSVSREKKERFSLILESASTNQTSMYLCASRHTGGGEKLFFGSGTQLSVL.

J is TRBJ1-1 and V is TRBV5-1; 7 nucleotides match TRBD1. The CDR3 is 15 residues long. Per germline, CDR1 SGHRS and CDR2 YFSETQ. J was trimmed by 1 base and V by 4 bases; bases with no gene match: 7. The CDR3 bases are TGCGCCAGCAGCCTAGGGGGCCGGACGAACACTGAAGCTTTCTTT. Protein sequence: CASSLGGRTNTEAFF. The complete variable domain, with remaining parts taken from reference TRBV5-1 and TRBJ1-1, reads KAGVTQTPRYLIKTRGQQVTLSCSPISGHRSVSWYQQTPGQGLQFLFEYFSETQRNKGNFPGRFSGRQFSNSRSEMNVSTLELGDSALYLCASSLGGRTNTEAFFGQGTRLTVV.

CDR3 coding DNA: TGTGCCAGCAGCTTGGTATCTAACTATGGCTACACCTTC. As protein: CASSLVSNYGYTF. J is TRBJ1-2 and V is TRBV5-8; D unresolved. The CDR3 extends over 13 amino acids. V was shortened by 0 bases and J by 0 bases, with 3 bases between the two germline ends. Germline V gene sequence: CDR1 SGHTS, CDR2 YDEGEE. The entire variable domain, with the rest obtained from reference TRBV5-8 and TRBJ1-2, is as follows: EAGVTQSPTHLIKTRGQQATLRCSPISGHTSVYWYQQALGLGLQFLLWYDEGEERNRGNFPPRFSGRQFPNYSSELNVNALELEDSALYLCASSLVSNYGYTFGSGTRLTVV.

The CDR3 DNA reads as TGTGCCAGCAGTAACCGACAGGGAGCCAATTCACCCCTCCACTTT. Protein: CASSNRQGANSPLHF. V usage is TRBV6-5 and J usage is TRBJ1-6; 7 nucleotides agree with TRBD1. This CDR3 contains 15 residues. From germline, CDR1 is MNHEY and CDR2 SVGAGI. V lost 5 bases to trimming and J lost 7 bases; unmatched junction nucleotides: 8.

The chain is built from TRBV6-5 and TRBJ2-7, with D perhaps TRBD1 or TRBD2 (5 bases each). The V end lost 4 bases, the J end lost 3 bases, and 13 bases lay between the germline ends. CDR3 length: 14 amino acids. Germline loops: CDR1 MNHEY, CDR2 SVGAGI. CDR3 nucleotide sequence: TGTGCCAGCAGTTTTTCCCCGAGGGGCTACGAGCAGTACTTC. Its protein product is CASSFSPRGYEQYF.

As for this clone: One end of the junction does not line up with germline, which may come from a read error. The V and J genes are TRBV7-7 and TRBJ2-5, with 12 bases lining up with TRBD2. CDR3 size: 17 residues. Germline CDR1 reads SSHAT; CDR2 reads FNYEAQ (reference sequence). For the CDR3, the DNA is TGTGCTAGCAGCTTAGCGGGGCTAGCGGGGGGGCCGGAGACCCAGTACTTC. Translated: CASSLAGLAGGPETQYF.

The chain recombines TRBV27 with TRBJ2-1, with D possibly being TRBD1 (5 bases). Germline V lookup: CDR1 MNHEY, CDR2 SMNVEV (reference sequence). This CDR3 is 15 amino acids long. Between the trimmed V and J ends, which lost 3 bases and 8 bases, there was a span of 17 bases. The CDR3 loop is CASSLGLVKIYEQFF. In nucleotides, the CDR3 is TGTGCCAGCAGTTTGGGGCTAGTAAAGATCTATGAGCAGTTCTTC.

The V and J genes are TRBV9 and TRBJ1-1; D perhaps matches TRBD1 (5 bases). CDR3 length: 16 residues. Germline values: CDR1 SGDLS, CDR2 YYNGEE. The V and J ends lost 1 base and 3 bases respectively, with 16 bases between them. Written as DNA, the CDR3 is TGTGCCAGCAGCGTAAGAGGGGACTCGTGGGACACTGAAGCTTTCTTT. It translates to CASSVRGDSWDTEAFF.

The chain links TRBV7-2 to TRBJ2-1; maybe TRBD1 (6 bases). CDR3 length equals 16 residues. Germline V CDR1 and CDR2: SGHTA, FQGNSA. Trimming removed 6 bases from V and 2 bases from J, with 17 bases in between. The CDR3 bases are TGTGCCAGCAGGTTTTCTGGGGGCGGAGCCTACAATGAGCAGTTCTTC. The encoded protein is CASRFSGGGAYNEQFF.

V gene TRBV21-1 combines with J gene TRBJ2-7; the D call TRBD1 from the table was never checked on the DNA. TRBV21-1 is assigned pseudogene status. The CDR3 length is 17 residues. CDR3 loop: CASSNPQGFQSSYEQYF. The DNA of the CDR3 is TGTGCCAGCAGCAATCCTCAGGGCTTCCAGAGCTCCTACGAGCAGTACTTC.

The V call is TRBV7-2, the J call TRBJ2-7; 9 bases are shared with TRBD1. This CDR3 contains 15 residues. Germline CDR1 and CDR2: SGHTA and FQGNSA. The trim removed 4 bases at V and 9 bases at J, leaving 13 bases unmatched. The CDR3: CASSYPGTGLIRQYF. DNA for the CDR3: TGTGCCAGCAGCTACCCCGGGACAGGGTTAATCAGGCAGTACTTC.

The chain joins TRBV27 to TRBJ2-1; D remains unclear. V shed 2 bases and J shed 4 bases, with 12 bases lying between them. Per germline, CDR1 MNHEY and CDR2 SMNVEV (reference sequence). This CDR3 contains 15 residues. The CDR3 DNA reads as TGTGCCAGCAGTTTAAAGCACGGCCCATACAATGAGCAGTTCTTC. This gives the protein CASSLKHGPYNEQFF.